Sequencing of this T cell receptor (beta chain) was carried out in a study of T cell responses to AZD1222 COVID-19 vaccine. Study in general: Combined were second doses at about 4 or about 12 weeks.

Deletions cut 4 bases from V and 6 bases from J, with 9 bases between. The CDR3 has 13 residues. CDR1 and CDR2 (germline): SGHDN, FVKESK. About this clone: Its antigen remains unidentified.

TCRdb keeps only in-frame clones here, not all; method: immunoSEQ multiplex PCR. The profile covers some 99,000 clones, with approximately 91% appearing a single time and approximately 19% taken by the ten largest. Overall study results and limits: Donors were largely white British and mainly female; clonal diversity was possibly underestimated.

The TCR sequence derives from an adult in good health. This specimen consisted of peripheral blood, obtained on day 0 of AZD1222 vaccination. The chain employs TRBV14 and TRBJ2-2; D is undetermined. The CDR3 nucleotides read TGTGCCAGCAGCCTACAACCACCCGGGGAGCTGTTTTTT. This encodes CASSLQPPGELFF.